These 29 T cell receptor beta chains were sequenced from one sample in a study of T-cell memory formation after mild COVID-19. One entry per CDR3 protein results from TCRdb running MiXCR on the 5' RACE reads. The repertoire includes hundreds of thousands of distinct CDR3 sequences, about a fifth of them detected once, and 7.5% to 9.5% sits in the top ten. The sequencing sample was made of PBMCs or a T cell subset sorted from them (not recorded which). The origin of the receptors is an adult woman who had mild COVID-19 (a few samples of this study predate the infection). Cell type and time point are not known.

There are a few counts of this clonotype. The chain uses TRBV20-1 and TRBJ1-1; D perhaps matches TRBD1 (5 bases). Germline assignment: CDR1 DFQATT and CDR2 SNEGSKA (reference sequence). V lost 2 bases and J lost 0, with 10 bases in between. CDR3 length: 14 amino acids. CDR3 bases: TGCAGTGCTAGACCCAGACAGATGAACACTGAAGCTTTCTTT. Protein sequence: CSARPRQMNTEAFF.

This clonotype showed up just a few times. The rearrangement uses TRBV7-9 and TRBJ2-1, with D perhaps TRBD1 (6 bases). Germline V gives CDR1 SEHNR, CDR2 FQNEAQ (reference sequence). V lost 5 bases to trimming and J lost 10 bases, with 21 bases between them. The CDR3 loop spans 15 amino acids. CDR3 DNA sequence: TGTGCCAGCAGCCCCAGGGGCCCGGATGGTTGGGAGCAGTTCTTC. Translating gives CASSPRGPDGWEQFF.

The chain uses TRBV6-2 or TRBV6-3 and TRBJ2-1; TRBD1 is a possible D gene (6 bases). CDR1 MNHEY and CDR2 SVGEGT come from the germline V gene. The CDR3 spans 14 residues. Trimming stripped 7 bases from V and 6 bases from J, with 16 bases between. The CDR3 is CASTVGGDSNEQFF. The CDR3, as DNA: TGTGCCAGCACCGTAGGGGGAGATTCCAATGAGCAGTTCTTC.

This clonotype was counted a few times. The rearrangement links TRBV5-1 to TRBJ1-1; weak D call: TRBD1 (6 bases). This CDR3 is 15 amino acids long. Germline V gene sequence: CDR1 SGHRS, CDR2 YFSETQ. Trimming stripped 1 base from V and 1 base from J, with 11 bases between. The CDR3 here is CASSLWEGENTEAFF. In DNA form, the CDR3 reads TGCGCCAGCAGCTTGTGGGAGGGGGAGAACACTGAAGCTTTCTTT.

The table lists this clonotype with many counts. The CDR3 DNA reads TGTGCCAGCAGCGAGGGGGAGGCGGACACCGGGGAGCTGTTTTTT. It translates to CASSEGEADTGELFF. The V call is TRBV6-5, the J call TRBJ2-2; the D call may be TRBD1 or TRBD2 (6 bases each). CDR1 MNHEY and CDR2 SVGAGI come from the germline V gene. The V and J ends lost 6 bases and 3 bases respectively, with 14 bases between them. The CDR3 sequence is 15 residues long.

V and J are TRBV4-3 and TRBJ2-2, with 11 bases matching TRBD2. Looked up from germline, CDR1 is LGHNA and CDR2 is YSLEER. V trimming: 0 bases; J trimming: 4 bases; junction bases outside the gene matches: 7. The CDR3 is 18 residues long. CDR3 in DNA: TGCGCCAGCAGCCAAGATTGGGGGACTAGCGGTACCACCGGGGAGCTGTTTTTT. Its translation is CASSQDWGTSGTTGELFF.

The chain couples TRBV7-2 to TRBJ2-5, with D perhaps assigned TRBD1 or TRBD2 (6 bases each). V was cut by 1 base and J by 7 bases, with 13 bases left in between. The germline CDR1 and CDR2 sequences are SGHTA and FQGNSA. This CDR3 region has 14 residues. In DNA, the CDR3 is TGTGCCAGCAGCTTAGGCCAGGGGAGGAGGACCCAGTACTTC. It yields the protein CASSLGQGRRTQYF.

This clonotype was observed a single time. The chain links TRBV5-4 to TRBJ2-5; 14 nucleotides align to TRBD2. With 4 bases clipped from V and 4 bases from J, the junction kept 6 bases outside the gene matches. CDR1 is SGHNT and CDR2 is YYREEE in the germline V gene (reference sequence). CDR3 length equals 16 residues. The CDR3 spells CASSRGLAGARETQYF. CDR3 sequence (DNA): TGTGCCAGCAGCCGGGGACTAGCGGGAGCCCGAGAGACCCAGTACTTC.

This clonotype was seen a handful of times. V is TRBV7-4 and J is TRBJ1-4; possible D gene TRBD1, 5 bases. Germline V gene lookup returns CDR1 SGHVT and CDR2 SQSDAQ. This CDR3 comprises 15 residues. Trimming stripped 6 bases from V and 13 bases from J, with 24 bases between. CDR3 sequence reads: CASREPHRPEGRLFF. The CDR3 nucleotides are TGTGCCAGCAGGGAACCCCACAGGCCCGAAGGGAGACTGTTTTTT.

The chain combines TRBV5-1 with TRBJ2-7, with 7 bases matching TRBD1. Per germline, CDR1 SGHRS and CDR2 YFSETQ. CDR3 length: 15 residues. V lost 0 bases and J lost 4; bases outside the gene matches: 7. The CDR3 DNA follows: TGCGCCAGCAGCTTGGCCGACAGGGAACTATACGAGCAGTACTTC. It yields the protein CASSLADRELYEQYF.

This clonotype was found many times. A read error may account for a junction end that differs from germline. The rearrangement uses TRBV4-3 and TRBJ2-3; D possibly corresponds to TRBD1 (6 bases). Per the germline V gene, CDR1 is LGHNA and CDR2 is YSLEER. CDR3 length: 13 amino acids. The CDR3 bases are TGTGCCAGCAGTCAGGGGAGCACAGATACGCAGTATTTT. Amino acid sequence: CASSQGSTDTQYF.

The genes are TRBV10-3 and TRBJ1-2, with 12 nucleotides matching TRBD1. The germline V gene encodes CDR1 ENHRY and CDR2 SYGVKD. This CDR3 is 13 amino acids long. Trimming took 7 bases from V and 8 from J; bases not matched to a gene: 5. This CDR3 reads CAINPGTGGGYTF. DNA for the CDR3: TGTGCCATCAATCCCGGGACAGGGGGCGGCTACACCTTC.

CDR3 DNA: TGTGCCAGCAGTTACTGGGGGGACGTCTCCTACGAGCAGTACTTC. It yields the protein CASSYWGDVSYEQYF. V usage is TRBV6-6 and J usage is TRBJ2-7, with D possibly TRBD2 on 6 matching bases. The V end lost 1 base, the J end lost 0 bases, and 10 bases lay between the germline ends. The CDR3 sequence is 15 residues long. Germline V CDR1 and CDR2: MNHNY, SVGAGI (reference sequence).

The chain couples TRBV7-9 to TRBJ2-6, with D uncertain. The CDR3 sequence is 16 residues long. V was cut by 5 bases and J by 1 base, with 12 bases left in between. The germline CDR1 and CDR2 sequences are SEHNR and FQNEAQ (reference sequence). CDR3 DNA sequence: TGTGCCAGCAGCAAACGGTGGGTTTCTGGGGCCAACGTCCTGACTTTC. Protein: CASSKRWVSGANVLTF. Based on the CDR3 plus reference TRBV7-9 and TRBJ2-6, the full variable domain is DTGVSQNPRHKITKRGQNVTFRCDPISEHNRLYWYRQTLGQGPEFLTYFQNEAQLEKSRLLSDRFSAERPKGSFSTLEIQRTEQGDSAMYLCASSKRWVSGANVLTFGAGSRLTVL.

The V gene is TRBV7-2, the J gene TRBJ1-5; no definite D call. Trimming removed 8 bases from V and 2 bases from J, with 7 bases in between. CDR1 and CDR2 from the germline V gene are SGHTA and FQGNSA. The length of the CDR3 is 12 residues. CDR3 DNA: TGTGCCAGCTGTGAGGGCAATCAGCCCCAGCATTTT. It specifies CASCEGNQPQHF. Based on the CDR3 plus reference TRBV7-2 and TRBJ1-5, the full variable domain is GAGVSQSPSNKVTEKGKDVELRCDPISGHTALYWYRQSLGQGLEFLIYFQGNSAPDKSGLPSDRFSAERTGGSVSTLTIQRTQQEDSAVYLCASCEGNQPQHFGDGTRLSIL.

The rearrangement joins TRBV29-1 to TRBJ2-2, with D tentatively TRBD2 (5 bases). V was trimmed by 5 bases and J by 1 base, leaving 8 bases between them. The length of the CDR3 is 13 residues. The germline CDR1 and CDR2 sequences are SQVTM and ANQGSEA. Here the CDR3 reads CSVLLGNTGELFF. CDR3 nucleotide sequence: TGCAGCGTTTTACTAGGGAACACCGGGGAGCTGTTTTTT.

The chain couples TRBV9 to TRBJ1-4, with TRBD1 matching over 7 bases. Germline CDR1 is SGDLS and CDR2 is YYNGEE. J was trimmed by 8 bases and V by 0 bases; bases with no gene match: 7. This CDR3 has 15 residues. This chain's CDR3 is CASSVDHRGGEKLFF. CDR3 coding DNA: TGTGCCAGCAGCGTAGACCACAGGGGAGGGGAAAAACTGTTTTTT.

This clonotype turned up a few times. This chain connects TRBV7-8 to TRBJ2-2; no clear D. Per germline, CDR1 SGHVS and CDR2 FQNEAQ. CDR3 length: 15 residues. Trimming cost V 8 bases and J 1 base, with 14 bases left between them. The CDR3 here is CASGPSSLNTGELFF. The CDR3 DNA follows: TGTGCCAGCGGGCCCTCGAGTCTGAACACCGGGGAGCTGTTTTTT.

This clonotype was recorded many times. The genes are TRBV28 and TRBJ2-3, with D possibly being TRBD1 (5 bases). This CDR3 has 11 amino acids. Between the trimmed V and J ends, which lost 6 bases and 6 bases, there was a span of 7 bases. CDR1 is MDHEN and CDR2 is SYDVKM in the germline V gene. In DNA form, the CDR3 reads TGTGCCAGCAGGCACAGGGATACGCAGTATTTT. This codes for CASRHRDTQYF.

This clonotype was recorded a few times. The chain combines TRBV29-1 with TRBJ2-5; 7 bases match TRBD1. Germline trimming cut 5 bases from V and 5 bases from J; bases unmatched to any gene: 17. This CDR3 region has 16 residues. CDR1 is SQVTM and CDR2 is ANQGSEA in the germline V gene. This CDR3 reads CSVQLSRQGWMETQYF. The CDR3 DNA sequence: TGCAGCGTTCAACTGAGTCGACAGGGATGGATGGAGACCCAGTACTTC.

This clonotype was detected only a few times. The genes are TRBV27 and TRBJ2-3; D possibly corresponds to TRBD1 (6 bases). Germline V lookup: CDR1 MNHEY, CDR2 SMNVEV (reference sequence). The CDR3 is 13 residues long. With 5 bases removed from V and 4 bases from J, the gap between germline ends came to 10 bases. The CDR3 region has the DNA TGTGCCAGCAGTCACCACAGGGCAGATACGCAGTATTTT. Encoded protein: CASSHHRADTQYF.

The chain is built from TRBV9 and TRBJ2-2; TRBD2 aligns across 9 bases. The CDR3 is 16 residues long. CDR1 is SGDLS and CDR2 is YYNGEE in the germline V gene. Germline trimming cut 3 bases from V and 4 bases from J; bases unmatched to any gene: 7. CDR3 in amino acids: CASSAETSGLTGELFF. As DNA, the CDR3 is TGTGCCAGCAGCGCGGAGACTAGCGGCCTCACCGGGGAGCTGTTTTTT.

The CDR3 loop is CASSQDIRGGNYGYTF. CDR3 nucleotide sequence: TGCGCCAGCAGCCAAGATATCAGGGGAGGGAACTATGGCTACACCTTC. J is TRBJ1-2 and V is TRBV4-1; D may be TRBD1 (6 bases). Germline CDR1 is MGHRA and CDR2 is YSYEKL. Trimming stripped 0 bases from V and 2 bases from J, with 13 bases between. This CDR3 comprises 16 residues.

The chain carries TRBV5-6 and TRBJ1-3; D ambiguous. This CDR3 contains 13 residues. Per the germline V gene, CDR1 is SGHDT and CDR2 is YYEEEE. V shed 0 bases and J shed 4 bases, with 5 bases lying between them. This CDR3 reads CASSLGRGNTIYF. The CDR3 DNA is TGTGCCAGCAGCTTGGGTCGGGGAAACACCATATATTTT.

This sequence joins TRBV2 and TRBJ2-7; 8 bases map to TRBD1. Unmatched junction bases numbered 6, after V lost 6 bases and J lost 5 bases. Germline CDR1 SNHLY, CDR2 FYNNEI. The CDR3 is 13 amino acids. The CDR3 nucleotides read TGTGCCAGCAGCGAGAGACAGGGGAACGAGCAGTACTTC. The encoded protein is CASSERQGNEQYF.

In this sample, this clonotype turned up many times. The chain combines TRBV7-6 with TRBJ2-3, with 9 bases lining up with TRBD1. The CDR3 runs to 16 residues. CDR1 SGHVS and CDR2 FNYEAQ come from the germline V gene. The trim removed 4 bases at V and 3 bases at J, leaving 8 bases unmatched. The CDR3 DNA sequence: TGTGCCAGCAGCTGGGGACAGGGAAAGGGTACAGATACGCAGTATTTT. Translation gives CASSWGQGKGTDTQYF. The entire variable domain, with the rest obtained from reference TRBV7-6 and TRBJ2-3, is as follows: GAGVSQSPRYKVTKRGQDVALRCDPISGHVSLYWYRQALGQGPEFLTYFNYEAQQDKSGLPNDRFSAERPEGSISTLTIQRTEQRDSAMYRCASSWGQGKGTDTQYFGPGTRLTVL.

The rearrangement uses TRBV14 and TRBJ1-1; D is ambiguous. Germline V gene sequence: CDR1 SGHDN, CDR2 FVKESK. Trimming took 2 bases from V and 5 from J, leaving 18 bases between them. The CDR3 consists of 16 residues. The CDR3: CASSQNSLRVTTEAFF. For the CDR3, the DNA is TGTGCCAGCAGCCAAAACTCTTTAAGGGTGACGACTGAAGCTTTCTTT.

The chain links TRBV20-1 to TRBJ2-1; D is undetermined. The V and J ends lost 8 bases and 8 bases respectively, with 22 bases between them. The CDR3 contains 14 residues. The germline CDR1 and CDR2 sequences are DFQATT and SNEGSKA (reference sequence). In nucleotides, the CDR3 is TGCAGTCCCTCGGGCGAGAGCTTTGAGGATGAGCAGTTCTTC. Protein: CSPSGESFEDEQFF.

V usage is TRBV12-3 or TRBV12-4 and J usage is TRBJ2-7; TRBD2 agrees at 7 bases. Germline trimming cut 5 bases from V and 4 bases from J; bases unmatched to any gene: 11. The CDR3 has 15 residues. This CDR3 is CASSGGWREHYEQYF. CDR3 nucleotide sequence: TGTGCCAGCAGTGGGGGGTGGCGGGAGCATTACGAGCAGTACTTC.